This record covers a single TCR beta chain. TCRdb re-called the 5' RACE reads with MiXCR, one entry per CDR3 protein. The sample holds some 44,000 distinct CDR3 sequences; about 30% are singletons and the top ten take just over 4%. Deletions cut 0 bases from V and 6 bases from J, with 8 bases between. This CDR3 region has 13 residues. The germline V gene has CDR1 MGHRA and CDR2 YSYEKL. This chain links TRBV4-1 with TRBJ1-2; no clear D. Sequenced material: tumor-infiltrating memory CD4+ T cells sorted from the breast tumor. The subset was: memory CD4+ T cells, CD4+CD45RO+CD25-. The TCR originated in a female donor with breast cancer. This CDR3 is CASSQEPSDGYTF. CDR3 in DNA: TGCGCCAGCAGCCAAGAGCCCAGCGATGGCTACACCTTC.